These 9 T cell receptor beta chains originate from one sample sequenced in a study of cytomegalovirus exposure and HLA in healthy donors. The PCR had 60 Vbeta and 13 Jbeta primers. Method: immunoSEQ multiplex PCR; TCRdb's copy keeps in-frame clones and lacks some. The sample lists about 160,000 clones; about three quarters were seen once. Sample: PBMCs. Receptors originate from a man aged 35 to 55 in good health and CMV-seropositive.

As for this clone: The identical CDR3 is also encoded by other nucleotide sequences in the sample. The J gene is TRBJ1-2, the V gene TRBV5-6; D remains ambiguous. Germline assignment: CDR1 SGHDT and CDR2 YYEEEE. The CDR3 runs 13 residues. V shed 3 bases and J shed 3 bases, with 9 bases lying between them. The CDR3 region is CASSSQAHYGYTF. The CDR3 DNA reads TGTGCCAGCAGCTCCCAGGCTCACTATGGCTACACCTTC.

The chain joins TRBV7-8 to TRBJ2-1, with 12 bases matching TRBD2. The CDR3 totals 15 residues. Germline V CDR1 and CDR2: SGHVS, FQNEAQ. Trimming removed 5 bases from V and 3 bases from J; junction bases left unmatched: 2. CDR3 nucleotide sequence: TGTGCCAGCAGCGCGACTAGCGGGAGCTACAATGAGCAGTTCTTC. This gives the protein CASSATSGSYNEQFF.

The V gene is TRBV19, the J gene TRBJ1-5, with 8 bases matching TRBD1. V shed 10 bases and J 4 bases; nucleotides not matched to a gene: 6. The CDR3 loop spans 13 amino acids. Germline-derived CDR1 and CDR2 are LNHDA and SQIVND (reference sequence). The CDR3 protein is CATGGMRNQPQHF. CDR3 coding DNA: TGTGCCACAGGGGGCATGAGGAATCAGCCCCAGCATTTT.

The V and J genes are TRBV6-6 and TRBJ2-5, with D possibly being TRBD1 (6 bases). Near its end, the DNA agrees better with TRBJ2-7, so the J call may be wrong. Germline CDR1 and CDR2: MNHNY and SVGAGI (reference sequence). The CDR3 is 15 residues long. CDR3 residues: CASRRRTASPYEQYF. DNA for the CDR3: TGTGCCAGCAGGCGAAGGACAGCCTCCCCCTACGAGCAGTACTTC.

The chain couples TRBV5-1 to TRBJ2-5, with TRBD2 identical over 14 bases. Germline V gene data show CDR1 as SGHRS and CDR2 as YFSETQ. V was clipped by 4 bases and J by 4 bases; unmatched bases: 9. This CDR3 spans 17 amino acids. The CDR3 coding sequence is TGCGCCAGCAGCACCCCGGGACTAGCGGGAGTAGCAGAGACCCAGTACTTC. Amino acids: CASSTPGLAGVAETQYF.

As for this clone: The junction differs from germline at one of its ends, possibly a read error. The chain has TRBV6-1 and TRBJ2-6; D may be TRBD1 (6 bases). This CDR3 has 15 residues. CDR1 and CDR2 from the germline V gene are MNHNS and SASEGT. The CDR3 DNA reads TGTGCCAGCAGTGAAATGGGGGCTGGGGCCAACGGCCTGACTTTC. Encoded protein: CASSEMGAGANGLTF.

The V gene is TRBV4-2, the J gene TRBJ2-1, with 12 bases matching TRBD2. V lost 0 bases and J lost 5; bases outside the gene matches: 2. There are 16 residues in the CDR3. Germline V gene lookup returns CDR1 LGHNA and CDR2 YNFKEQ. CDR3 sequence reads: CASSQDLAGGHNEQFF. CDR3 DNA sequence: TGTGCCAGCAGCCAAGACCTAGCGGGAGGGCACAATGAGCAGTTCTTC.

The V and J genes are TRBV15 and TRBJ1-5; D might be TRBD1 (5 bases). This CDR3 comprises 13 residues. V was clipped by 0 bases and J by 6 bases, with 6 bases between them. From germline, CDR1 is LNHNV and CDR2 YYDKDF (reference sequence). CDR3 sequence reads: CATSRDTGQPQHF. CDR3 DNA: TGTGCCACCAGCAGAGACACAGGTCAGCCCCAGCATTTT.

The chain couples TRBV2 to TRBJ2-3, with D maybe TRBD2 (5 bases). The CDR3 has 15 residues. The V gene lost 4 bases and the J gene lost 0 bases, with 11 bases spanning the gap. In germline, CDR1 is SNHLY, CDR2 FYNNEI. The CDR3 DNA is TGTGCCAGCAGTGTGCTAGCTACTAGCACAGATACGCAGTATTTT. The encoded protein is CASSVLATSTDTQYF.